This TCR beta chain was recovered during a study of siplizumab effects on memory and regulatory T cells. Only in-frame clones appear in the TCRdb table, and some are missing; sequencing was by immunoSEQ multiplex PCR. This table holds tens of thousands of clones, 80% to 95% found once. V shed 4 bases, J shed 7 bases, and the junction held 10 bases outside the gene matches. In germline, CDR1 is LNHDA, CDR2 SQIVND (reference sequence). CDR3 length equals 15 residues. The chain carries TRBV19 and TRBJ1-5; 7 bases are a match to TRBD1. This clonotype was obtained from a human donor in good health. Material for sequencing was CD8+ T cells sorted from blood. The CDR3 DNA reads as TGTGCCAGTAGTACGGGACGGCAGGGGGAACAGCCCCAGCATTTT. Amino acids: CASSTGRQGEQPQHF.